These 13 T cell receptor beta chains were sequenced from one sample in a study of human T cells and chemical hapten exposure. TCRdb processed the RACE reads anew with MiXCR; each CDR3 protein has one entry. The table shows 55,000 to 75,000 distinct CDR3 sequences, with roughly 6.6% occurring only once. Time point given: healthy volunteer bleed at 6 weeks. Total RNA came from unfractionated whole blood. The sequenced sample was whole blood. Receptors were obtained from a female donor in good health. Some clones in this sample may be carry-over from other donors' samples.

Worth noting for this clonotype: A much larger clone is a single base away; this may be a read error. The CDR3 sequence is CSTSRGKSHTEAFF. The CDR3 DNA sequence: TGCAGTACTAGTCGGGGGAAGTCCCACACTGAAGCTTTCTTT. The chain joins TRBV20-1 to TRBJ1-1, with D possibly TRBD1 on 5 matching bases. This CDR3 has 14 residues. Germline values: CDR1 DFQATT, CDR2 SNEGSKA (reference sequence).

This clonotype came up many times. The V and J genes are TRBV30 and TRBJ1-2, with D possibly being TRBD1 (5 bases). The V gene's germline CDR1 is GTSNPN and CDR2 SVGIG (reference sequence). V was shortened by 4 bases and J by 6 bases, with 12 bases between the two germline ends. CDR3 length equals 12 residues. The CDR3 region has the DNA TGTGCCTGGACCGAAGACAGAGATGGCTACACCTTC. Translation: CAWTEDRDGYTF.

This clonotype has just a few counts. This chain joins TRBV2 and TRBJ1-3; D is undetermined. The CDR3 consists of 11 residues. Germline CDR1 reads SNHLY; CDR2 reads FYNNEI. Trimming took off 7 bases at V and 11 bases at J, with 12 bases between the two ends. CDR3 region: CASNGVGSIYF. CDR3 nucleotide sequence: TGTGCCAGCAACGGGGTAGGATCCATATATTTT.

The chain has TRBV6-1 and TRBJ2-3; D could derive from TRBD1 or TRBD2 (7 bases each). Per germline, CDR1 MNHNS and CDR2 SASEGT. CDR3 length: 15 residues. Trimming pared 3 bases from V and 5 bases from J, leaving 15 bases between. The CDR3 region is CASSDYRGGGDTQYF. For the CDR3, the DNA is TGTGCCAGCAGTGACTACAGGGGCGGGGGAGATACGCAGTATTTT.

This clonotype was seen repeatedly, ten times or more. The chain links TRBV29-1 to TRBJ1-2; a weak D match, TRBD1 (5 bases). The CDR3 consists of 13 residues. Germline CDR1 and CDR2: SQVTM and ANQGSEA. The germline V and J ends were trimmed by 1 base and 8 bases, with 14 bases remaining between them. CDR3 sequence reads: CSVEAPLGRGYTF. The CDR3 DNA sequence: TGCAGCGTTGAAGCCCCATTGGGGCGAGGCTACACCTTC.

This clonotype has only a few counts. The chain links TRBV28 to TRBJ2-4, with a possible D match to TRBD1 (5 bases). Looked up from germline, CDR1 is MDHEN and CDR2 is SYDVKM. This CDR3 has 15 amino acids. V shed 5 bases and J shed 1 base, with 12 bases lying between them. The DNA of the CDR3 is TGTGCCAGCAGTACTGGACAATGGGCCAAAAACATTCAGTACTTC. Residues: CASSTGQWAKNIQYF.

V gene TRBV24-1 combines with J gene TRBJ1-5, with D possibly being TRBD2 (5 bases). Matching the DNA end better, TRBJ2-3 makes the J call doubtful. The CDR3 consists of 16 residues. The V gene's germline CDR1 is KGHDR and CDR2 SFDVKD. CDR3 sequence reads: CATSAREWAGSQPQYF. The CDR3 DNA follows: TGTGCCACCAGTGCCCGGGAATGGGCAGGCAGCCAGCCCCAGTATTTT.

This clonotype was recorded many times. The chain employs TRBV7-2 and TRBJ2-3; D is unclear. The CDR3 runs to 13 residues. Trimming took 4 bases from V and 3 from J, leaving 8 bases between them. In germline, CDR1 is SGHTA, CDR2 FQGNSA. CDR3 in DNA: TGTGCCAGCAGCTCACTTCTAACAGATACGCAGTATTTT. Protein: CASSSLLTDTQYF.

This clonotype was counted a few times. The chain has TRBV20-1 and TRBJ2-7; 8 bases are shared with TRBD2. The germline gives CDR1 DFQATT, CDR2 SNEGSKA (reference sequence). The CDR3 is 13 amino acids. With V trimmed by 3 bases and J by 2 bases, 3 bases remained unmatched. CDR3 residues: CSASGRVTYEQYF. Here the CDR3 DNA reads TGCAGTGCTAGCGGGAGGGTTACCTACGAGCAGTACTTC.

A few counts support this clonotype. This rearrangement joins TRBV6-5 to TRBJ1-3; perhaps TRBD1 as D (5 bases). V lost 6 bases to trimming and J lost 1 base, with 16 bases between them. Germline lookup yields CDR1 MNHEY and CDR2 SVGAGI. The CDR3 spans 16 residues. CDR3 nucleotides: TGTGCCAGCAGCCCAAGGCCGAGGGGTTCTGGAAACACCATATATTTT. This gives the protein CASSPRPRGSGNTIYF.

The chain carries TRBV28 and TRBJ2-6; D perhaps matches TRBD1 (6 bases). The V end lost 5 bases, the J end lost 1 base, and 12 bases lay between the germline ends. CDR1 MDHEN and CDR2 SYDVKM come from the germline V gene. The CDR3 extends over 16 amino acids. CDR3 sequence reads: CASSPPRGSGANVLTF. CDR3 sequence (DNA): TGTGCCAGCAGTCCTCCCAGGGGTTCTGGGGCCAACGTCCTGACTTTC.

This clonotype was detected ten times or more. The genes are TRBV3-1 and TRBJ2-7; D may be TRBD2 (6 bases). V was trimmed by 8 bases and J by 3 bases, leaving 8 bases between them. Per the germline V gene, CDR1 is LGHDT and CDR2 is YNNKEL (reference sequence). The CDR3 consists of 11 residues. CDR3 bases: TGTGCCAGCGCCGGGGGCTACGAGCAGTACTTC. It specifies CASAGGYEQYF.

This clonotype has just a few counts. The chain carries TRBV29-1 and TRBJ2-5, with 9 bases matching TRBD2. The CDR3 loop spans 12 amino acids. Germline assignment: CDR1 SQVTM and CDR2 ANQGSEA. V trimming: 6 bases; J trimming: 3 bases; junction bases outside the gene matches: 2. The CDR3, as DNA: TGCAGCGTCAGACTAGCGGAAGAGACCCAGTACTTC. It yields the protein CSVRLAEETQYF.